This T cell receptor (beta chain) is drawn from a study of T cells in Graves' hyperthyroidism and ophthalmopathy. Overall study findings and caveats: Using 13 V-J features, a model discriminated ophthalmopathy from stable hyperthyroidism.

Amplification of TCR beta CDR3 regions used RNA as the template. In the first-round RT-PCR of the TCR CDR3, the HTBI primer set was used. Each CDR3 protein is one row after TCRdb ran MiXCR on the multiplex PCR reads. The sample carries over 400,000 distinct CDR3 sequences, about 22% recorded once. Note on this clonotype: The target antigen is unknown.

The receptor was isolated from a woman aged 70-85 years with Graves' ophthalmopathy. The sample comprised blood.

Written as DNA, the CDR3 is TGTGCCAGCAGTTCCCCCGCCTTAGGGGCCAACGTCCTGACTTTC. Translation gives CASSSPALGANVLTF. The J gene is TRBJ2-6, the V gene TRBV12-3 or TRBV12-4, with D hard to call. Trimming removed 4 bases at V and 4 bases at J, with 11 bases between. CDR3 length equals 15 residues.